This T cell receptor (beta chain) emerged from a study of CD8+CD57+ T cells in acquired aplastic anemia. A word on this clonotype: One end of the junction is discordant with germline, which a read error may explain.

Genomic DNA constituted the template upon which TCR beta VDJ and CDR3 profiling was performed. TCRdb itself ran the reads through MiXCR, one entry per CDR3 protein. The sample holds tens of thousands of distinct CDR3 sequences, roughly half seen once. Germline V gene data show CDR1 as SGHVS and CDR2 as FNYEAQ. This CDR3 is 14 amino acids long. The genes are TRBV7-6 and TRBJ2-7; unclear D gene. This clonotype originated in a human donor in good health, serving as a control. Material: sorted CD4+, CD8+, or CD8+CD57+ T cells (not recorded which) from PBMCs. The CDR3 nucleotides are TGTGCCAGCAGCTTGGGCCCGGTCTCCTACGAGCAGTGCTTC. Its translation is CASSLGPVSYEQCF.